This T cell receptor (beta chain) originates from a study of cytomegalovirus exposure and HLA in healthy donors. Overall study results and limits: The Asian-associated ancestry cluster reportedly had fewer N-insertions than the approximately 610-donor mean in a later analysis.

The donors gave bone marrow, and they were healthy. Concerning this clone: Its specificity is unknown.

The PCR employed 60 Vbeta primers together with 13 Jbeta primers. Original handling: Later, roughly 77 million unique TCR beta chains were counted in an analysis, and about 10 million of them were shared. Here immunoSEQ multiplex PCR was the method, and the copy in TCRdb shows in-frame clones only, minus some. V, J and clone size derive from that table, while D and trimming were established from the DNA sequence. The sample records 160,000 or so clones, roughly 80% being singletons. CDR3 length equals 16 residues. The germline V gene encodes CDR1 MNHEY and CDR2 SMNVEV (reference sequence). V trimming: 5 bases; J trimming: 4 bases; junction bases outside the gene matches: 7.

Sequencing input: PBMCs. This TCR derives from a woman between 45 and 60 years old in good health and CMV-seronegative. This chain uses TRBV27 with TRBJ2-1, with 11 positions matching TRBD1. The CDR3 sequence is CASSARTGGLYNEQFF. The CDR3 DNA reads TGTGCCAGCAGTGCCCGGACAGGGGGCTTGTACAATGAGCAGTTCTTC.